The 16 T cell receptor beta chains below were found in one sample sequenced in a study of regulatory T cells in long-lasting Graves disease. Researchers made TCR beta libraries by using iRepertoire HTBI primers and running Arm-PCR on CDR3 regions. TCRdb independently ran MiXCR on the multiplex PCR reads; one entry per CDR3 protein. This table holds 300,000 to 350,000 distinct CDR3 sequences, 20% found once. This sample's time point: persistent/refractory GD, antithyroid drugs over 5 years with positive TRAb. PBMC-extracted RNA yielded the TCR library. Source: peripheral blood mononuclear cells (PBMCs), taken when the disease was refractory, from a patient treated with antithyroid drugs. These receptors all come from a female donor with Graves disease.

This clonotype was observed a few times. The chain recombines TRBV20-1 with TRBJ1-6, with D possibly matching TRBD1 (6 bases). The germline V and J ends were trimmed by 1 base and 9 bases, with 16 bases remaining between them. There are 15 residues in the CDR3. In germline, CDR1 is DFQATT, CDR2 SNEGSKA (reference sequence). The CDR3 nucleotides are TGCAGTGCTAGAGGTCAACAGGGAAGTTTTTCACCCCTCCACTTT. Protein sequence: CSARGQQGSFSPLHF.

This clonotype appeared a few times. This chain joins TRBV19 and TRBJ1-1; 8 bases agree with TRBD1. V shed 6 bases and J 11 bases; nucleotides not matched to a gene: 8. The germline CDR1 and CDR2 sequences are LNHDA and SQIVND (reference sequence). This CDR3 is built from 12 residues. CDR3 sequence reads: CASSLDRVGAFF. The CDR3 DNA reads TGTGCCAGTAGCCTGGACAGGGTCGGTGCTTTCTTT.

This clonotype has at least ten counts. The V call is TRBV6-2 or TRBV6-3, the J call TRBJ2-7; a possible D gene is TRBD1 (6 bases). There are 13 residues in the CDR3. Germline assignment: CDR1 MNHEY and CDR2 SVGEGT. Trimming removed 4 bases from V and 3 bases from J, with 10 bases in between. As DNA, the CDR3 is TGTGCCAGCAGTTTTGGACAGTACTACGAGCAGTACTTC. Protein product: CASSFGQYYEQYF.

This clonotype was observed at least ten times. The J gene is TRBJ1-1, the V gene TRBV12-3 or TRBV12-4; D gene ambiguous. The length of the CDR3 is 15 residues. The germline V and J ends were trimmed by 6 bases and 0 bases, with 14 bases remaining between them. CDR3 in amino acids: CASSPRSYMNTEAFF. Here the CDR3 DNA reads TGTGCCAGCAGCCCCCGGTCGTACATGAACACTGAAGCTTTCTTT.

This clonotype was recorded a few times. The CDR3 DNA reads TGTGCCAGTAGTCCCGGGACAGAAACTGAAAAACTGTTTTTT. It is translated as CASSPGTETEKLFF. The genes are TRBV19 and TRBJ1-4; 7 bases match TRBD1. This CDR3 is built from 14 residues. After removal of 5 bases from V and 7 bases from J, the junction contained 7 bases not matched to a gene. Germline V gene sequence: CDR1 LNHDA, CDR2 SQIVND (reference sequence).

The chain links TRBV20-1 to TRBJ1-1; possibly TRBD1 for D (5 bases). Trimming shortened V by 7 bases and J by 5 bases, and 20 bases separated the two germline ends. Germline CDR1 reads DFQATT; CDR2 reads SNEGSKA (reference sequence). This CDR3 is built from 14 residues. The CDR3 sequence is CSGPVGQGGTEAFF. The DNA for the CDR3 is TGCAGTGGCCCCGTGGGGCAGGGAGGGACTGAAGCTTTCTTT.

In its sample, this clonotype was seen many times. The chain uses TRBV2 and TRBJ1-6; perhaps TRBD1 as D (6 bases). V lost 4 bases and J lost 4, with 11 bases in between. In germline, CDR1 is SNHLY, CDR2 FYNNEI. CDR3 size: 15 residues. The CDR3, as DNA: TGTGCCAGCAGTGCCCTCAGGGGATATAATTCACCCCTCCACTTT. Amino acid sequence: CASSALRGYNSPLHF.

This clonotype was detected a few times. CDR3 nucleotide sequence: TGTGCCAGCAGCTTAAGTTTAACCGGGGAGCTGTTTTTT. It specifies CASSLSLTGELFF. The chain combines TRBV7-9 with TRBJ2-2; D gene unclear. V lost 2 bases to trimming and J lost 5 bases, with 6 bases between them. Germline CDR1 is SEHNR and CDR2 is FQNEAQ (reference sequence). The length of the CDR3 is 13 residues.

This clonotype was seen at least ten times. CDR3 sequence reads: CAWSVLTSGGGETQYF. In DNA, the CDR3 is TGTGCCTGGAGTGTTCTGACTAGCGGGGGGGGAGAGACCCAGTACTTC. The rearrangement uses TRBV30 and TRBJ2-5; 14 nucleotides line up with TRBD2. The J segment lost 4 bases and the V segment lost 0 bases, leaving 4 bases of the junction unmatched. The CDR3 is made up of 16 amino acids. Germline CDR1 reads GTSNPN; CDR2 reads SVGIG (reference sequence).

The chain recombines TRBV20-1 with TRBJ1-3; TRBD1 might be the D (5 bases). CDR1 is DFQATT and CDR2 is SNEGSKA in the germline V gene (reference sequence). Trimming took 5 bases from V and 3 from J, leaving 26 bases between them. The CDR3 spans 18 residues. CDR3 amino acids: CSAHFRGGTLGYGNTIYF. The CDR3 DNA sequence: TGCAGTGCTCATTTTCGGGGAGGGACTCTCGGCTATGGAAACACCATATATTTT.

This clonotype has a handful of counts. The J gene is TRBJ1-3, the V gene TRBV6-1, with unresolved D. This CDR3 region has 12 residues. Germline values: CDR1 MNHNS, CDR2 SASEGT. Trimming left V 4 bases short and J 8 bases short, with 9 bases between. The CDR3: CASSVDLDTIYF. For the CDR3, the DNA is TGTGCCAGCAGTGTGGACCTAGACACCATATATTTT.

This clonotype was seen a few times. The chain employs TRBV28 and TRBJ2-4; tentative D call: TRBD2 (6 bases). The germline V gene encodes CDR1 MDHEN and CDR2 SYDVKM. The CDR3 loop spans 17 amino acids. Between the trimmed V and J ends, which lost 6 bases and 2 bases, there was a span of 20 bases. Written as DNA, the CDR3 is TGTGCCAGCAGCTTAGCGTGGCTAGCGAACACCAAAAACATTCAGTACTTC. It yields the protein CASSLAWLANTKNIQYF.

This clonotype was counted ten times or more. The genes are TRBV7-2 and TRBJ2-7; perhaps TRBD1 as D (6 bases). The CDR3 is made up of 13 amino acids. The V and J ends lost 1 base and 6 bases respectively, with 10 bases between them. Germline V gene sequence: CDR1 SGHTA, CDR2 FQGNSA. CDR3: CASSLVQGSEQYF. The CDR3 bases are TGTGCCAGCAGCTTAGTACAGGGCAGCGAGCAGTACTTC.

The chain uses TRBV12-3 or TRBV12-4 and TRBJ2-2, with D uncertain. The V end lost 3 bases, the J end lost 6 bases, and 8 bases lay between the germline ends. This CDR3 spans 13 amino acids. The CDR3 spells CASSLQHPGELFF. In nucleotides, the CDR3 is TGTGCCAGCAGTTTGCAGCACCCCGGGGAGCTGTTTTTT.

This clonotype was recorded many times. The chain uses TRBV24-1 and TRBJ2-7, with D perhaps matching TRBD1 (5 bases). V lost 10 bases to trimming and J lost 2 bases, with 11 bases between them. The CDR3 consists of 12 residues. Germline values: CDR1 KGHDR, CDR2 SFDVKD. The CDR3 DNA reads TGTGCCACAGCAGGACAAACCTACGAGCAGTACTTC. Translating gives CATAGQTYEQYF.

In its sample, this clonotype was seen many times. The rearrangement joins TRBV6-1 to TRBJ1-1, with D unresolved. Trimming stripped 7 bases from V and 1 base from J, with 13 bases between. The CDR3 is 14 residues long. Germline CDR1 is MNHNS and CDR2 is SASEGT. CDR3 nucleotides: TGTGCCAGCACTCCCTTGAGGGCGAACACTGAAGCTTTCTTT. Its protein product is CASTPLRANTEAFF.